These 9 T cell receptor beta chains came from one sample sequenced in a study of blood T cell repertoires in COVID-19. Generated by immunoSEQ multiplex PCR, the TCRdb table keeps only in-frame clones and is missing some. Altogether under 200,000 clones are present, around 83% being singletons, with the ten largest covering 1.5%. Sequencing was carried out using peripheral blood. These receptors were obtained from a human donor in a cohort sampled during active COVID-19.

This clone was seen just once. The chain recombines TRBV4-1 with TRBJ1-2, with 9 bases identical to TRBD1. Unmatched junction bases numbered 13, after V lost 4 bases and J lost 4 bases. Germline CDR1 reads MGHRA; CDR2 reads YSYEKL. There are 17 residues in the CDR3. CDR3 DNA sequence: TGCGCCAGCAGCCCCCGGCCCGGGACAGGGTCCTTCTATGGCTACACCTTC. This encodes CASSPRPGTGSFYGYTF.

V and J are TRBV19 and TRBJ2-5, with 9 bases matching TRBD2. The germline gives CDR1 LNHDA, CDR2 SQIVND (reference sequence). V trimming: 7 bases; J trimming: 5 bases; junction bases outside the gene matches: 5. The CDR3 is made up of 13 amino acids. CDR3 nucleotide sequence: TGTGCCAGTACGAGCGGGAGGCAGGAGACCCAGTACTTC. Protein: CASTSGRQETQYF. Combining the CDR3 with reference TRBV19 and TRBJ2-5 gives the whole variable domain DGGITQSPKYLFRKEGQNVTLSCEQNLNHDAMYWYRQDPGQGLRLIYYSQIVNDFQKGDIAEGYSVSREKKESFPLTVTSAQKNPTAFYLCASTSGRQETQYFGPGTRLLVL.

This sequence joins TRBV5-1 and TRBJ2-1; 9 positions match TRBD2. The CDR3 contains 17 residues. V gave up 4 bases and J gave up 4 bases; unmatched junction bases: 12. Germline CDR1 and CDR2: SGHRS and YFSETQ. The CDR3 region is CASSPLGGRAWYNEQFF. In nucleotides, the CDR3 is TGCGCCAGCAGCCCCCTTGGCGGGAGGGCCTGGTACAATGAGCAGTTCTTC. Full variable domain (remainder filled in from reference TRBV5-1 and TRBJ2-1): KAGVTQTPRYLIKTRGQQVTLSCSPISGHRSVSWYQQTPGQGLQFLFEYFSETQRNKGNFPGRFSGRQFSNSRSEMNVSTLELGDSALYLCASSPLGGRAWYNEQFFGPGTRLTVL.

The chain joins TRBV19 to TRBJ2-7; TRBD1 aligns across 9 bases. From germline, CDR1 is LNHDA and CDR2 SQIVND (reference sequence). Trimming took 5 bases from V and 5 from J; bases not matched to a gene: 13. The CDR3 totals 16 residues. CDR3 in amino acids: CASSLGSGQGPHEQYF. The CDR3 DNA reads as TGTGCCAGTAGTCTGGGATCGGGACAGGGCCCACACGAGCAGTACTTC.

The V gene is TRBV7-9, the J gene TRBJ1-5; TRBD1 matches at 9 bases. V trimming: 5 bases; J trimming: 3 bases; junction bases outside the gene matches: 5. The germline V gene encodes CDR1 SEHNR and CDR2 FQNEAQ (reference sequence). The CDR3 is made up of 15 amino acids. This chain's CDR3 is CASSPGQGINQPQHF. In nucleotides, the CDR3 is TGTGCCAGCAGCCCTGGACAGGGGATCAATCAGCCCCAGCATTTT.

For the CDR3, the DNA is TGTGCCAGCAGCGTACAGGGTTCACAAGATACGCAGTATTTT. It translates to CASSVQGSQDTQYF. V usage is TRBV9 and J usage is TRBJ2-3, with D possibly matching TRBD1 (5 bases). Germline loops: CDR1 SGDLS, CDR2 YYNGEE. The CDR3 runs 14 residues. V was clipped by 1 base and J by 5 bases, with 11 bases between them.

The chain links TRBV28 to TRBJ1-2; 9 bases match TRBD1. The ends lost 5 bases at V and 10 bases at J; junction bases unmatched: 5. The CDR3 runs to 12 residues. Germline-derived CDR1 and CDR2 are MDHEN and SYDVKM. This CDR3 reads CASSVQGADYTF. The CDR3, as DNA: TGTGCCAGCAGTGTACAGGGGGCCGACTACACCTTC.

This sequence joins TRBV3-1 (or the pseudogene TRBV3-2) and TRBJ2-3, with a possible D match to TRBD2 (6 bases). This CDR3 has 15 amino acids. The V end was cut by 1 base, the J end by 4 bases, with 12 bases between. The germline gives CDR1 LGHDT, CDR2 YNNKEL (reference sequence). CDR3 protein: CASSQAGREADTQYF. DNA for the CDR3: TGTGCCAGCAGCCAAGCTGGCAGGGAGGCAGATACGCAGTATTTT.

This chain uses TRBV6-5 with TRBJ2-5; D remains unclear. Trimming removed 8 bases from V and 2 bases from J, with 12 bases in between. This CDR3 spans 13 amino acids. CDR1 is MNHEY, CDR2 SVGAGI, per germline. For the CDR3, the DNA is TGTGCCAGCTCCCTTGCGGAACAAGAGACCCAGTACTTC. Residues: CASSLAEQETQYF.